This is a list of T cell receptor beta chains from one sample in a study of cytomegalovirus exposure and HLA in healthy donors. Profiling relied on immunoSEQ multiplex PCR, and the TCRdb table lists in-frame clones only, not all of them. Of about 180,000 clones listed, around 80% are singletons. The sample consisted of PBMCs. The receptors derive from a woman aged 25 to 39 in good health and CMV-seronegative. The conserved cysteine and the conserved F or W are not part of the CDR3 here. Clone size is stated in some rows and not others, as once, few, many or a class when expanded.

- TRBJ2-5 TRBV20-1 SASGQETQY
- TRBJ2-5 TRBV7-2 ASTAGPRVQETQY
- TRBJ1-4 TRBV6-1 ASSGWTGNEKLF
- TRBJ2-1 TRBV19 ASSIDRGVDEQF
- TRBJ2-5 TRBV2 ASSHDRGETQY
- TRBJ2-1 TRBV2 ASKFLVSNNEQF
- TRBJ1-1 TRBV7-3 ASSLKGTGRGSTEAF
- TRBJ2-1 TRBV10-3 AIRSDRAINEQF
- TRBJ2-4 TRBV15 ATSRDWTVSHKNIQY
- TRBJ1-5 TRBV27 ASKTAQGRPYQPQH
- TRBJ2-3 TRBV6-4 ASSDSGGGGTDTQY
- TRBJ1-1 TRBV7-2 ASSLFVVGETEAF
once TRBJ2-1 TRBV7-3 ASTGLAGGGTYNEQF
- TRBJ2-7 TRBV28 ASSPGTGGSKQY
once TRBJ2-1 TRBV4-1 ASSHQANYNEQF
few TRBJ2-1 TRBV29-1 SVGLGEGQTREQF
- TRBJ1-2 TRBV7-9 ASSSGGVEFFGYT
- TRBJ1-1 TRBV30 AWTPRGQAEAF
- TRBJ1-2 TRBV7-8 ASSFSGANYGYT
once TRBJ2-5 TRBV13 ASSPVALQETQY
- TRBJ2-3 TRBV19 ASRLGQGTDTQY
few TRBJ2-1 TRBV5-1 ASSWRTDTLTEQF
- TRBJ1-4 TRBV4-2 ASSQSRQGLNEKLF
- TRBJ2-7 TRBV11-2 ASSSRIGASYEQY
- TRBJ1-1 TRBV12-5 ASGLVGRGGTGLYTEAF
few TRBJ1-6 TRBV4-2 ASSQEVGTGEAPLH
- TRBJ2-5 TRBV7-7 ASSYWATETQY
- TRBJ1-2 TRBV14 ASSRDAGYGYT
- TRBJ2-7 TRBV7-2 ASSLGLLANGEQY
- TRBJ1-2 TRBV19 ASSTSRGRTDDYGYT
few TRBJ2-3 TRBV27 ASSLAGTGVIPDTQY
- TRBJ2-1 TRBV10-3 AISGLRIGAGSYNEQF
few TRBJ2-7 TRBV10-2 ASSLDRGEQY